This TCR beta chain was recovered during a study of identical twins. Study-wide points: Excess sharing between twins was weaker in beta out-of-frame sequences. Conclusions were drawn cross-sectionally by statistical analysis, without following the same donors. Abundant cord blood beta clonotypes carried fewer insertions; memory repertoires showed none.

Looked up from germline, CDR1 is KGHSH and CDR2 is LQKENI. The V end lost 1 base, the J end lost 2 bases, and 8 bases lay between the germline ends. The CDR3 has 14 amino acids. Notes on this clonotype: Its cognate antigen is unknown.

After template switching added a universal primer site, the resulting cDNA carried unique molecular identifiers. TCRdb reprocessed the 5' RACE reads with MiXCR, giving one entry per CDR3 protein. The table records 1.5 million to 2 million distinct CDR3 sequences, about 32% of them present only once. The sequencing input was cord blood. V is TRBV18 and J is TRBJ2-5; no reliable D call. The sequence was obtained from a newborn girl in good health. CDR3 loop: CASSPRSRQETQYF. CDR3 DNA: TGTGCCAGCTCACCACGAAGTCGACAAGAGACCCAGTACTTC.